These 28 T cell receptor beta chains were sequenced from one sample in a study of blood T cell repertoires in COVID-19 (dated by TCRdb to about 2020). Libraries came from the immunoSEQ multiplex PCR assay. This is the immuneACCESS table as TCRdb keeps it, with only in-frame sequences that have V and J called. A part of the clones is gone; compared with another copy, unresolved V genes explain less than half, and the rest is unexplained. The table for this sample lists approximately 250,000 clones; about nine tenths of them were counted only once. The ten largest account for 2.2% of the sample. The sequenced sample was peripheral blood. The receptor set was obtained from a man aged 30-40 years who had recovered from COVID-19.

This clone was seen only once. The J gene is TRBJ2-2, the V gene TRBV10-3, with a possible D match to TRBD2 (5 bases). The CDR3 is 15 residues long. The germline V gene has CDR1 ENHRY and CDR2 SYGVKD. Trimming left V 4 bases short and J 1 base short, with 10 bases between. The CDR3 protein is CAISVEGRNTGELFF. The CDR3 coding sequence is TGTGCCATCAGTGTAGAGGGTAGGAACACCGGGGAGCTGTTTTTT.

In this sample, this clone turned up once. J is TRBJ2-7 and V is TRBV9; 10 bases fit TRBD1. Trimming removed 4 bases from V and 4 bases from J; junction bases left unmatched: 11. The germline gives CDR1 SGDLS, CDR2 YYNGEE. There are 16 residues in the CDR3. Here the CDR3 DNA reads TGTGCCAGCAGCCCCCGCGGGACAGGGGAGATATACGAGCAGTACTTC. Translation: CASSPRGTGEIYEQYF.

The genes are TRBV25-1 and TRBJ2-3; 10 nucleotides align to TRBD2. Germline V gene data show CDR1 as MGHDK and CDR2 as SYGVNS. The CDR3 contains 15 residues. V lost 3 bases and J lost 3; bases outside the gene matches: 3. CDR3 nucleotides: TGTGCCAGCAGTGATCCGACTAGCGGGACAGATACGCAGTATTTT. Translated, it gives CASSDPTSGTDTQYF.

This chain links TRBV30 with TRBJ2-2; TRBD2 is a possible D gene (8 bases). This CDR3 is 15 amino acids long. Trimming removed 2 bases from V and 4 bases from J, with 14 bases in between. Germline V CDR1 and CDR2: GTSNPN, SVGIG (reference sequence). The CDR3 protein is CAWSPGGTSTGELFF. CDR3 DNA: TGTGCCTGGAGTCCAGGGGGGACTAGCACCGGGGAGCTGTTTTTT. The full variable domain, with the rest looked up from reference TRBV30 and TRBJ2-2, is SQTIHQWPATLVQPVGSPLSLECTVEGTSNPNLYWYRQAAGRGLQLLFYSVGIGQISSEVPQNLSASRPQDRQFILSSKKLLLSDSGFYLCAWSPGGTSTGELFFGEGSRLTVL.

The rearrangement uses TRBV7-2 and TRBJ2-1; the match to TRBD1 covers 8 bases. Germline loops: CDR1 SGHTA, CDR2 FQGNSA. CDR3 length: 16 residues. V gave up 4 bases and J gave up 4 bases; unmatched junction bases: 9. CDR3: CASSSLGQGAYNEQFF. In nucleotides, the CDR3 is TGTGCCAGCAGCTCCCTCGGGCAGGGGGCTTACAATGAGCAGTTCTTC.

This clone came up once. The chain joins TRBV5-6 to TRBJ2-4, with a weak D call TRBD2 (6 bases). Germline-derived CDR1 and CDR2 are SGHDT and YYEEEE. The CDR3 is made up of 14 amino acids. V shed 3 bases and J shed 8 bases, with 15 bases lying between them. For the CDR3, the DNA is TGTGCCAGCAGCTCAGTGGGGGGTAAGGACATTCAGTACTTC. This codes for CASSSVGGKDIQYF.

V is TRBV5-6 and J is TRBJ2-1; D may be TRBD2 (6 bases). From germline, CDR1 is SGHDT and CDR2 YYEEEE. This CDR3 has 17 amino acids. V was pared by 0 bases and J by 0 bases, with 13 bases between. CDR3: CASSLVPASDSYNEQFF. In nucleotides, the CDR3 is TGTGCCAGCAGCTTGGTTCCGGCTAGCGACTCCTACAATGAGCAGTTCTTC.

For this clone: A single base is all that separates this from a far larger clone, so a read error is likely. The V call is TRBV2, the J call TRBJ1-1, with D tentatively TRBD1 (5 bases). Trimming stripped 5 bases from V and 3 bases from J, with 7 bases between. Germline CDR1 SNHLY, CDR2 FYNNEI. The CDR3 spans 12 residues. The CDR3 DNA reads TGTGCCAGCAGTTTACAGGACACTGAAGCTTTCTTT. Translating it yields CASSLQDTEAFF. The entire variable domain, with the rest obtained from reference TRBV2 and TRBJ1-1, is as follows: EPEVTQTPSHQVTQMGQEVILRCVPISNHLYFYWYRQILGQKVEFLVSFYNNEISEKSEIFDDQFSVERPDGSNFTLKIRSTKLEDSAMYFCASSLQDTEAFFGQGTRLTVV.

CDR3 protein: CASSQDVMNTEAFF. CDR3 in DNA: TGCGCCAGCAGCCAAGATGTCATGAACACTGAAGCTTTCTTT. The chain has TRBV4-3 and TRBJ1-1; D is undetermined. Germline V gene data show CDR1 as LGHNA and CDR2 as YSLEER. V was clipped by 0 bases and J by 0 bases, with 5 bases between them. The CDR3 has 14 residues.

The J gene is TRBJ2-7, the V gene TRBV28, with D tentatively TRBD1 (5 bases). V was clipped by 8 bases and J by 5 bases, with 13 bases between them. CDR3 size: 12 residues. Per germline, CDR1 MDHEN and CDR2 SYDVKM. The CDR3 loop reads CASGPGSNEQYF. The CDR3 bases are TGTGCCAGCGGTCCAGGGTCCAACGAGCAGTACTTC.

This clone was seen just once. The chain joins TRBV5-1 to TRBJ2-1; possible D gene TRBD2, 5 bases. Germline V lookup: CDR1 SGHRS, CDR2 YFSETQ. This CDR3 spans 12 amino acids. Trimming took 4 bases from V and 7 from J, leaving 9 bases between them. The CDR3 DNA reads TGCGCCAGCAGCGTGGACTTTAATGAGCAGTTCTTC. This codes for CASSVDFNEQFF.

The chain links TRBV19 to TRBJ2-1; a possible D gene is TRBD2 (6 bases). Germline CDR1 is LNHDA and CDR2 is SQIVND (reference sequence). The V end lost 5 bases, the J end lost 0 bases, and 14 bases lay between the germline ends. CDR3 length equals 16 residues. CDR3 sequence reads: CASSFTHGGSYNEQFF. DNA for the CDR3: TGTGCCAGTAGTTTTACCCACGGGGGCTCCTACAATGAGCAGTTCTTC.

The chain uses TRBV19 and TRBJ2-7; TRBD1 might be the D (5 bases). Germline CDR1 LNHDA, CDR2 SQIVND (reference sequence). V was cut by 5 bases and J by 1 base, with 12 bases left in between. This CDR3 contains 14 residues. In DNA, the CDR3 is TGTGCCAGTAGTCCCGACAGTTGGTCCTACGAGCAGTACTTC. It is translated as CASSPDSWSYEQYF.

The chain is built from TRBV5-6 and TRBJ1-6, with D possibly matching TRBD1 (6 bases). This CDR3 is built from 15 residues. Germline V gives CDR1 SGHDT, CDR2 YYEEEE. The V end lost 1 base, the J end lost 10 bases, and 15 bases lay between the germline ends. CDR3 protein: CASSLTGPGGSPLHF. CDR3 nucleotide sequence: TGTGCCAGCAGCTTGACGGGGCCGGGGGGCTCACCCCTCCACTTT.

The chain employs TRBV12-3 or TRBV12-4 and TRBJ2-7; TRBD2 might be the D (5 bases). V was shortened by 7 bases and J by 3 bases, with 10 bases between the two germline ends. This CDR3 region has 12 residues. This CDR3 reads CASKSGGYEQYF. CDR3 coding DNA: TGTGCCAGCAAGTCCGGAGGCTACGAGCAGTACTTC.

The chain links TRBV7-8 to TRBJ1-1; TRBD1 is a possible D gene (5 bases). The CDR3 runs to 13 residues. V was cut by 5 bases and J by 1 base, with 8 bases left in between. In germline, CDR1 is SGHVS, CDR2 FQNEAQ. The CDR3 loop reads CASSRTGNTEAFF. CDR3 DNA: TGTGCCAGCAGCCGAACAGGGAACACTGAAGCTTTCTTT.

V gene TRBV5-6 combines with J gene TRBJ2-7; 8 bases agree with TRBD1. J lost 3 bases, V lost 0 bases, and 5 bases had no gene match. The CDR3 consists of 15 residues. Germline V gene lookup returns CDR1 SGHDT and CDR2 YYEEEE. The CDR3 is CASSLVDRGYYEQYF. The DNA for the CDR3 is TGTGCCAGCAGCTTGGTCGACAGGGGATACTACGAGCAGTACTTC. Variable domain in full (rest from reference TRBV5-6 and TRBJ2-7): DAGVTQSPTHLIKTRGQQVTLRCSPKSGHDTVSWYQQALGQGPQFIFQYYEEEERQRGNFPDRFSGHQFPNYSSELNVNALLLGDSALYLCASSLVDRGYYEQYFGPGTRLTVT.

V gene TRBV6-5 combines with J gene TRBJ1-2; D is ambiguous. The CDR3 runs to 14 residues. The germline CDR1 and CDR2 sequences are MNHEY and SVGAGI. Deletions cut 2 bases from V and 2 bases from J, with 9 bases between. This CDR3 reads CASSYGGRNYGYTF. The DNA of the CDR3 is TGTGCCAGCAGTTACGGAGGCAGGAACTATGGCTACACCTTC.

The chain is built from TRBV6-5 and TRBJ1-1; 7 bases agree with TRBD1. The CDR3 covers 15 residues. The germline V gene encodes CDR1 MNHEY and CDR2 SVGAGI. V dropped 0 bases and J dropped 1; count of bases not matched to a gene: 2. CDR3 in amino acids: CASSYSSGGNTEAFF. Written as DNA, the CDR3 is TGTGCCAGCAGTTACTCGTCAGGGGGGAACACTGAAGCTTTCTTT.

The chain uses TRBV5-8 and TRBJ2-7; D unclear. Germline assignment: CDR1 SGHTS and CDR2 YDEGEE. The V and J ends lost 5 bases and 6 bases respectively, with 9 bases between them. The CDR3 spans 11 residues. The CDR3 loop reads CASRGLGEQYF. The CDR3 DNA reads as TGTGCCAGCAGGGGCCTCGGCGAGCAGTACTTC.

V is TRBV3-1 (or the pseudogene TRBV3-2) and J is TRBJ2-7; D unclear. Germline V gene data show CDR1 as LGHDT and CDR2 as YNNKEL (reference sequence). The ends were cut back, 4 bases at V and 3 bases at J, with 7 bases in the middle. This CDR3 is built from 12 residues. CDR3 DNA sequence: TGTGCCAGCAGCCTGGGCTTCTACGAGCAGTACTTC. It codes for CASSLGFYEQYF.

The rearrangement joins TRBV19 to TRBJ2-2; D remains ambiguous. This CDR3 contains 15 residues. Trimming shortened V by 1 base and J by 6 bases, and 12 bases separated the two germline ends. Germline V gene sequence: CDR1 LNHDA, CDR2 SQIVND (reference sequence). The DNA of the CDR3 is TGTGCCAGTAGTATAGTTAATGGTAGATCCGGGGAGCTGTTTTTT. Translating gives CASSIVNGRSGELFF.

V and J are TRBV11-2 and TRBJ2-7; the match to TRBD1 covers 8 bases. Germline CDR1 reads SGHAT; CDR2 reads FQNNGV. The CDR3 length is 15 residues. The V segment lost 5 bases and the J segment 1 base; nucleotides outside the gene matches: 7. Here the CDR3 reads CASSPGQGFSYEQYF. The CDR3 DNA reads as TGTGCCAGCAGCCCCGGACAGGGATTTTCCTACGAGCAGTACTTC.

This clone was counted only a few times. This chain uses TRBV9 with TRBJ2-7; 11 bases are shared with TRBD2. Germline V CDR1 and CDR2: SGDLS, YYNGEE. This CDR3 contains 15 residues. J was trimmed by 6 bases and V by 0 bases; bases with no gene match: 5. The CDR3 bases are TGTGCCAGCAGCGTAGCTAGCGGGGGGCGGCGCGAGCAGTACTTC. Translating it yields CASSVASGGRREQYF. The full variable domain, in which reference TRBV9 and TRBJ2-7 provide the parts outside the CDR3, is DSGVTQTPKHLITATGQRVTLRCSPRSGDLSVYWYQQSLDQGLQFLIQYYNGEERAKGNILERFSAQQFPDLHSELNLSSLELGDSALYFCASSVASGGRREQYFGPGTRLTVT.

This clone was recorded once. The chain uses TRBV11-2 and TRBJ2-7; no clear D gene. Germline CDR1 and CDR2: SGHAT and FQNNGV. The V end lost 6 bases, the J end lost 0 bases, and 12 bases lay between the germline ends. This CDR3 comprises 14 residues. CDR3 sequence (DNA): TGTGCCAGCAGTTCGGCGGAGAGCTCCTACGAGCAGTACTTC. This sequence encodes CASSSAESSYEQYF. Complete variable domain (other parts from reference TRBV11-2 and TRBJ2-7): EAGVAQSPRYKIIEKRQSVAFWCNPISGHATLYWYQQILGQGPKLLIQFQNNGVVDDSQLPKDRFSAERLKGVDSTLKIQPAKLEDSAVYLCASSSAESSYEQYFGPGTRLTVT.

The rearrangement uses TRBV18 and TRBJ1-4; TRBD1 aligns across 9 bases. Unmatched junction bases numbered 6, after V lost 3 bases and J lost 7 bases. The CDR3 length is 15 residues. Germline V CDR1 and CDR2: KGHSH, LQKENI. The DNA for the CDR3 is TGTGCCAGCTCACCTAACAGGGGGCAGGGTGAAAAACTGTTTTTT. Its translation is CASSPNRGQGEKLFF.

J is TRBJ2-7 and V is TRBV5-4, with TRBD2 matching 10 bases. The CDR3 consists of 16 residues. The germline gives CDR1 SGHNT, CDR2 YYREEE (reference sequence). With V trimmed by 3 bases and J by 2 bases, 8 bases remained unmatched. The CDR3: CASSWGATSGAYEQYF. As DNA, the CDR3 is TGTGCCAGCAGCTGGGGGGCCACTAGCGGGGCCTACGAGCAGTACTTC.

J is TRBJ2-7 and V is TRBV15; D might be TRBD2 (5 bases). Trimming removed 1 base from V and 2 bases from J, with 9 bases in between. Germline assignment: CDR1 LNHNV and CDR2 YYDKDF (reference sequence). The CDR3 sequence is 14 residues long. The CDR3 reads CATSRARETYEQYF. The CDR3 nucleotides are TGTGCCACCAGCAGAGCCCGGGAAACCTACGAGCAGTACTTC.